This TCR beta chain was recovered during a study of response to subunit inactivated influenza vaccine. This clonotype turned up a few times. Antigen unknown. MiXCR was run by TCRdb on the RT-PCR reads, yielding one entry per CDR3 protein. The sample yields approximately 300,000 distinct CDR3 sequences, roughly 20% seen once. Study-level points and caveats: Each seasonal flu vaccination may recruit only limited new T cells, authors suggested.

The CDR3 is made up of 18 amino acids. Trimming pared 5 bases from V and 0 bases from J, leaving 20 bases between. V gene TRBV12-3 or TRBV12-4 combines with J gene TRBJ1-5, with D possibly matching TRBD1 (5 bases). The TCR sequence derives from a man between 45 and 75 years old who received an inactivated influenza vaccine. The starting material was PBMCs from blood, obtained less than 22 months after vaccination. CDR3 loop: CASSLLERGVISNQPQHF. The CDR3 coding sequence is TGTGCCAGCAGTCTCCTTGAGAGGGGAGTAATTAGCAATCAGCCCCAGCATTTT.